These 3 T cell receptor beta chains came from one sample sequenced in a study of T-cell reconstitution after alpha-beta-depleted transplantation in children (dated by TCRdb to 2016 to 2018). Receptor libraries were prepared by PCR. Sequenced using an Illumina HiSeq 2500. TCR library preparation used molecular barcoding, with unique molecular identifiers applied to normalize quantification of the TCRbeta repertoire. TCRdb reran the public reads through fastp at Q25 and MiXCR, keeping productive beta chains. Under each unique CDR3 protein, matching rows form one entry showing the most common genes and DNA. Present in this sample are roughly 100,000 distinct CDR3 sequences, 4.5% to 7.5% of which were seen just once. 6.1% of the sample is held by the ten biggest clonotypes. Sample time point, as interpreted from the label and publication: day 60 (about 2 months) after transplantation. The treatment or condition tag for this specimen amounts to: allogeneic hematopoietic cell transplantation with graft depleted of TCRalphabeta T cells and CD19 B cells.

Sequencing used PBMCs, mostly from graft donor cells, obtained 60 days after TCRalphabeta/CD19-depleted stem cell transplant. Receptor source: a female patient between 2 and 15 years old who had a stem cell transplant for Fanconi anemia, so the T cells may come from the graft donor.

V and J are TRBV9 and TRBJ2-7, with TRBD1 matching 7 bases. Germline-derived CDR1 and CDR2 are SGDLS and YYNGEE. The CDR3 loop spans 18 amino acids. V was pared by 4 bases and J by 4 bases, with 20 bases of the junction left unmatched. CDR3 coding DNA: TGTGCCAGCAGCCCGGGACAGCCCCGGCGTCCCGCCCTTTACGAGCAGTACTTC. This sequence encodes CASSPGQPRRPALYEQYF.

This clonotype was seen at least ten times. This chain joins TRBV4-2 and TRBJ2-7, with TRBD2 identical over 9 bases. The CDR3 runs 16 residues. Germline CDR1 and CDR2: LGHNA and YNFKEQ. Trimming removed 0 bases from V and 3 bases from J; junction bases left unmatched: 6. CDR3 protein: CASSQEGLAGGYEQYF. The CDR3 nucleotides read TGTGCCAGCAGCCAAGAGGGACTAGCAGGGGGCTACGAGCAGTACTTC.

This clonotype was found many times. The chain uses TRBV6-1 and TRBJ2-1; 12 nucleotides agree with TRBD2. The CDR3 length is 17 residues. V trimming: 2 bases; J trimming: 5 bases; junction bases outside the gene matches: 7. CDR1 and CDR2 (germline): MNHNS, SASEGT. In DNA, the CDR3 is TGTGCCAGCAGTGAACTAATGGGACTAGCGGGCAACAATGAGCAGTTCTTC. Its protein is CASSELMGLAGNNEQFF.